Listed here are 18 T cell receptor beta chains from one sample, sequenced in a study of shared clonotypes between healthy human individuals. Naive CD8 cells were CD45RO-negative, positively selected for CCR7, excluding terminally differentiated effector memory CD45RA+ cells. Here immunoSEQ multiplex PCR was the method, and the copy in TCRdb shows in-frame clones only, minus some. The table lists hundreds of thousands of clones, roughly 96% of them singletons. What was sequenced was naive CD8+ T cells sorted from blood. The receptors were gathered from a young woman in good health.

The chain links TRBV10-3 to TRBJ1-2, with TRBD1 as a possible D gene (5 bases). Germline V gene sequence: CDR1 ENHRY, CDR2 SYGVKD. V was clipped by 3 bases and J by 3 bases, with 14 bases between them. The length of the CDR3 is 15 residues. CDR3: CAISDGGEYDYGYTF. The CDR3 nucleotides read TGTGCCATCAGTGATGGGGGGGAATACGACTATGGCTACACCTTC.

This chain uses TRBV5-6 with TRBJ2-1; D is possibly TRBD1 or TRBD2 (5 bases each). The ends were cut back, 3 bases at V and 0 bases at J, with 10 bases in the middle. The CDR3 loop spans 15 amino acids. The germline V gene encodes CDR1 SGHDT and CDR2 YYEEEE. Here the CDR3 reads CASSWGRSSYNEQFF. CDR3 DNA: TGTGCCAGCAGCTGGGGACGAAGCTCCTACAATGAGCAGTTCTTC. Drawing the rest from reference TRBV5-6 and TRBJ2-1, the complete variable domain is DAGVTQSPTHLIKTRGQQVTLRCSPKSGHDTVSWYQQALGQGPQFIFQYYEEEERQRGNFPDRFSGHQFPNYSSELNVNALLLGDSALYLCASSWGRSSYNEQFFGPGTRLTVL.

The V gene is TRBV5-6, the J gene TRBJ2-2; D is tentatively TRBD1 or TRBD2 (5 bases each). Germline assignment: CDR1 SGHDT and CDR2 YYEEEE. V was pared by 6 bases and J by 7 bases, with 22 bases between. This CDR3 has 16 amino acids. CDR3 DNA sequence: TGTGCCAGCACCCTTGCAGCTAGCACCAGGGACGGGGAGCTGTTTTTT. This codes for CASTLAASTRDGELFF. The full variable domain, its missing parts supplied by reference TRBV5-6 and TRBJ2-2, is DAGVTQSPTHLIKTRGQQVTLRCSPKSGHDTVSWYQQALGQGPQFIFQYYEEEERQRGNFPDRFSGHQFPNYSSELNVNALLLGDSALYLCASTLAASTRDGELFFGEGSRLTVL.

The V and J genes are TRBV6-5 and TRBJ2-1, with D possibly matching TRBD2 (6 bases). V was clipped by 8 bases and J by 0 bases, with 8 bases between them. The CDR3 length is 13 residues. CDR1 MNHEY and CDR2 SVGAGI come from the germline V gene. CDR3 DNA: TGTGCCAGCGGGGGGACCTCCTACAATGAGCAGTTCTTC. This sequence encodes CASGGTSYNEQFF.

This clone occurred once. The CDR3 DNA reads TGTGCCGCAGGAAGGGACAGGGGGTTCTACGAGCAGTACTTC. It specifies CAAGRDRGFYEQYF. The rearrangement uses TRBV10-3 and TRBJ2-7, with 11 bases identical to TRBD1. Germline CDR1 ENHRY, CDR2 SYGVKD. After removal of 11 bases from V and 3 bases from J, the junction contained 9 bases not matched to a gene. The CDR3 runs to 14 residues.

V and J are TRBV6-1 and TRBJ2-1; the D gene is possibly TRBD1 (6 bases). CDR1 MNHNS and CDR2 SASEGT come from the germline V gene. The CDR3 length is 14 residues. Trimming cost V 4 bases and J 0 bases, with 7 bases left between them. CDR3 region: CASSGGHSYNEQFF. In nucleotides, the CDR3 is TGTGCCAGCAGTGGGGGACACTCCTACAATGAGCAGTTCTTC.

V is TRBV19 and J is TRBJ2-7, with unresolved D. From germline, CDR1 is LNHDA and CDR2 SQIVND (reference sequence). V lost 0 bases and J 1 base, leaving 10 bases between the germline ends. The CDR3 loop spans 15 amino acids. The CDR3: CASSIDLPNSYEQYF. In DNA form, the CDR3 reads TGTGCCAGTAGTATAGATCTACCGAATTCCTACGAGCAGTACTTC.

This clone was counted a single time. V gene TRBV28 combines with J gene TRBJ1-6, with D unclear. CDR3 length equals 14 residues. The V end was cut by 5 bases, the J end by 9 bases, with 14 bases between. Germline assignment: CDR1 MDHEN and CDR2 SYDVKM. The CDR3 nucleotides are TGTGCCAGCAGTCCATCGGTTGTTGGTTCACCCCTCCACTTT. Its protein product is CASSPSVVGSPLHF.

This chain connects TRBV16 to TRBJ1-1, with unresolved D. This CDR3 is 14 amino acids long. Looked up from germline, CDR1 is KGHSY and CDR2 is FQNENV. Trimming shortened V by 2 bases and J by 0 bases, and 7 bases separated the two germline ends. The DNA for the CDR3 is TGTGCCAGCAGCCAAGCTATGATGAACACTGAAGCTTTCTTT. It encodes CASSQAMMNTEAFF.

The V call is TRBV5-6, the J call TRBJ1-1, with D possibly being TRBD1 (6 bases). The CDR3 consists of 13 residues. The germline gives CDR1 SGHDT, CDR2 YYEEEE. V was clipped by 1 base and J by 6 bases, with 10 bases between them. Here the CDR3 DNA reads TGTGCCAGCAGCTTGCTGGGGGCGGCTGAAGCTTTCTTT. Translated, it gives CASSLLGAAEAFF.

Of note for this clone: This may arise from a read error, as a much more abundant clone is one base away. The identical CDR3 is also encoded by other nucleotide sequences in the sample. This chain uses TRBV13 with TRBJ2-5, with 11 bases that match TRBD1. Gene TRBJ2-7 matches the end of the DNA better, so the J call may be wrong. Looked up from germline, CDR1 is PRHDT and CDR2 is FYEKMQ (reference sequence). The CDR3 runs to 14 residues. CDR3 DNA: TGTGCCAGCAGCCCCGGGACAGGGGGATACGAGCAGTACTTC. Translating it yields CASSPGTGGYEQYF.

V is TRBV11-2 and J is TRBJ2-7; 9 bases agree with TRBD1. Germline CDR1 reads SGHAT; CDR2 reads FQNNGV. V shed 3 bases, J shed 2 bases, and the junction held 8 bases outside the gene matches. This CDR3 is 16 amino acids long. In DNA form, the CDR3 reads TGTGCCAGCAGCTTTTTTACAGGGGGCGCCCCCTACGAGCAGTACTTC. Amino acids: CASSFFTGGAPYEQYF. Drawing the rest from reference TRBV11-2 and TRBJ2-7, the complete variable domain is EAGVAQSPRYKIIEKRQSVAFWCNPISGHATLYWYQQILGQGPKLLIQFQNNGVVDDSQLPKDRFSAERLKGVDSTLKIQPAKLEDSAVYLCASSFFTGGAPYEQYFGPGTRLTVT.

The chain is built from TRBV11-2 and TRBJ2-7, with TRBD2 matching over 11 bases. This CDR3 has 13 amino acids. The V gene end was trimmed by 7 bases and the J gene end by 4 bases; junction bases not matched to a gene: 3. The germline gives CDR1 SGHAT, CDR2 FQNNGV. CDR3 in DNA: TGTGCCAGCAAACTAGCGGGAGAGTACGAGCAGTACTTC. Translating it yields CASKLAGEYEQYF. Filled out from reference TRBV11-2 and TRBJ2-7, the complete variable domain reads EAGVAQSPRYKIIEKRQSVAFWCNPISGHATLYWYQQILGQGPKLLIQFQNNGVVDDSQLPKDRFSAERLKGVDSTLKIQPAKLEDSAVYLCASKLAGEYEQYFGPGTRLTVT.

The V and J genes are TRBV27 and TRBJ2-2; D is unresolved. This CDR3 has 14 amino acids. Trimming shortened V by 5 bases and J by 4 bases, and 11 bases separated the two germline ends. Germline V gives CDR1 MNHEY, CDR2 SMNVEV (reference sequence). The CDR3 is CASSIGFGTGELFF. CDR3 nucleotides: TGTGCCAGCAGTATAGGGTTTGGCACCGGGGAGCTGTTTTTT.

CDR3 sequence reads: CASSSPDSPSSYEQYF. CDR3 nucleotides: TGTGCCAGCAGCTCCCCGGACAGCCCGAGCTCCTACGAGCAGTACTTC. The genes are TRBV7-6 and TRBJ2-7; maybe TRBD1 (6 bases). V was trimmed by 4 bases and J by 0 bases, leaving 16 bases between them. The CDR3 has 16 residues. Looked up from germline, CDR1 is SGHVS and CDR2 is FNYEAQ.

The chain couples TRBV2 to TRBJ2-1; TRBD1 agrees at 9 bases. CDR1 is SNHLY, CDR2 FYNNEI, per germline. The CDR3 loop spans 14 amino acids. The V and J ends lost 9 bases and 8 bases, in that order; junction bases with no gene match: 11. CDR3 loop: CASVSGQGVYEQFF. The CDR3 DNA is TGTGCCAGTGTATCGGGACAGGGTGTCTATGAGCAGTTCTTC.

This clone was seen once. This CDR3 reads CASSYSFTEAFF. As DNA, the CDR3 is TGTGCCAGCAGCTACAGTTTCACTGAAGCTTTCTTT. The chain employs TRBV28 and TRBJ1-1; D not certain. Deletions cut 6 bases from V and 4 bases from J, with 9 bases between. The length of the CDR3 is 12 residues. Germline-derived CDR1 and CDR2 are MDHEN and SYDVKM.

This chain joins TRBV25-1 and TRBJ2-7; 7 positions agree with TRBD1. The CDR3 runs 16 residues. Germline V gene lookup returns CDR1 MGHDK and CDR2 SYGVNS. Unmatched junction bases numbered 11, after V lost 2 bases and J lost 4 bases. The CDR3 nucleotides are TGTGCCAGCAGTGAACCCTTTCGGACAGGATTTTACGAGCAGTACTTC. Protein: CASSEPFRTGFYEQYF.